The clone carrying this T cell receptor (beta chain) was detected a few times. Each CDR3 protein is one row after TCRdb ran MiXCR on the RACE reads. The sample carries just under 65,000 distinct CDR3 sequences, approximately 10% recorded once. The entry originates in a study of human T cells and chemical hapten exposure. Stated time point: patch test 3, about 24 weeks after DPC sensitization. Treatment indicated: therapeutic diphenylcyclopropenone sensitization with weekly scalp DPC. Germline CDR1 is SGHRS and CDR2 is YFSETQ. The CDR3 length is 14 residues. Deletions cut 3 bases from V and 1 base from J, with 10 bases between.

This chain links TRBV5-1 with TRBJ2-5; maybe TRBD1 (6 bases). The clonotype originates from a woman under 40 with alopecia areata. Some clones in this sample may be carry-over from other donors' samples. The sample in question was whole blood, obtained in connection with sensitization to the hapten diphenylcyclopropenone (DPC). The CDR3 nucleotides are TGCGCCAGCAGCTCTACAGGGATCCAAGAGACCCAGTACTTC. Amino acids: CASSSTGIQETQYF.